This T cell receptor beta chain originates from a study of T cells in Graves' hyperthyroidism and ophthalmopathy. Diagnosis rested on symptoms, serum thyroxine and TRAb, thyroid ultrasound, and orbital computed tomography. Germline V lookup: CDR1 SGHNT, CDR2 YYREEE (reference sequence). V was trimmed by 6 bases and J by 8 bases, leaving 11 bases between them. This CDR3 has 12 amino acids. Amplification of TCR beta CDR3 regions was performed using RNA transcripts as template. Researchers ran a first-round RT-PCR on the TCR CDR3 using the HTBI primer set. TCRdb passed the multiplex PCR reads through MiXCR, listing each CDR3 protein once. The data hold about 640,000 distinct CDR3 sequences, with less than 25% observed a single time.

This chain links TRBV5-4 with TRBJ1-4; D perhaps matches TRBD1 (5 bases). The TCR originated in a young man with Graves' ophthalmopathy. Sequenced sample: blood. CDR3 protein: CASNLRGEKLFF. The CDR3 region has the DNA TGTGCCAGCAACCTACGGGGGGAAAAACTGTTTTTT.